This TCR beta chain appears in the sequencing data of a study of T cells after yellow fever vaccination. Study-wide results and caveats: Most clones from primary vaccination were detected again post-booster (roughly 95% CD4, 88% CD8). The presence of abundant clonotypes contaminating from the bulk population was possible in FACS-sorted repertoires. CD4 and CD8 compartments shared a small share of clonotypes, likely from convergent recombination.

This clonotype was seen repeatedly, ten times or more. Antigen specificity is unknown. TCRdb re-derived calls from the 5' RACE reads in MiXCR, one entry per CDR3 protein. The sample consists of 550,000 to 750,000 distinct CDR3 sequences, 13% of them appearing once. This CDR3 is 16 amino acids long. V dropped 4 bases and J dropped 0; count of bases not matched to a gene: 10. Germline CDR1 is DFQATT and CDR2 is SNEGSKA (reference sequence). Sequenced material: PBMCs, taken on the day of the yellow fever booster vaccination. J is TRBJ2-7 and V is TRBV20-1; the match to TRBD1 covers 9 bases. This sequence originates from a man aged 25 to 40 who received the YFV17D yellow fever vaccine. CDR3 amino acids: CSATPGTGLGSYEQYF. For the CDR3, the DNA is TGCAGTGCTACACCTGGGACAGGGCTGGGCTCCTACGAGCAGTACTTC.